The sequence of this T cell receptor (beta chain) was determined in a study of Ad26.COV2.S vaccination and SARS-CoV-2 variants. Profiling relied on immunoSEQ multiplex PCR, and the TCRdb table lists in-frame clones only, not all of them. This table holds hundreds of thousands of clones, around 92% found once. Germline V CDR1 and CDR2: SNHLY, FYNNEI. V shed 11 bases and J shed 4 bases, with 11 bases lying between them. This CDR3 comprises 11 residues. Specified treatment: around 19 received Ad26.COV2.S at low or high dose, single or two shots; 5 received placebo; per-sample allocation not given. All samples were drawn on day 63, counting from the first vaccine or placebo injection.

The sequence derives from a person aged 18-60 years who received the Ad26.COV2.S COVID-19 vaccine or a placebo. This chain uses TRBV2 with TRBJ1-1, with D tentatively TRBD1 (5 bases). Material: peripheral blood, obtained in a trial of Ad26.COV2.S vaccine versus placebo. CDR3 sequence reads: CASRGFTEAFF. CDR3 DNA sequence: TGTGCCTCCCGGGGGTTCACTGAAGCTTTCTTT.